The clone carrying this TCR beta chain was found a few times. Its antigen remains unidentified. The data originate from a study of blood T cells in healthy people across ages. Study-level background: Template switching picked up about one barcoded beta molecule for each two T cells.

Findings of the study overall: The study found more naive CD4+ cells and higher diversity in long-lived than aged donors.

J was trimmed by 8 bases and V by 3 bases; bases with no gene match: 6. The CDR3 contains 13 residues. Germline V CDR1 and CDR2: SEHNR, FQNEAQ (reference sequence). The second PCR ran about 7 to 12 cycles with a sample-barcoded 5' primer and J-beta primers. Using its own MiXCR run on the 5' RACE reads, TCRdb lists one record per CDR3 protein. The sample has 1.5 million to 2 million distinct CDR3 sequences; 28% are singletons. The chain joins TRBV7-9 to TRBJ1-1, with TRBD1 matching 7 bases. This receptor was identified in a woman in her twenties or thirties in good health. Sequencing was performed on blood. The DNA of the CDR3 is TGTGCCAGCAGCTTCGGGACAGTCCAAGAAGCTTTCTTT. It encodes CASSFGTVQEAFF.